This TCR beta chain was sequenced in a study of shared clonotypes between healthy human individuals. CD45RO-negative CD8 cells positively selected for CCR7 made up the naive population, which excluded terminally differentiated effector memory CD45RA+ cells. Between the trimmed V and J ends, which lost 0 bases and 0 bases, there was a span of 6 bases. This CDR3 is 15 amino acids long. Per the germline V gene, CDR1 is SGHRS and CDR2 is YFSETQ. The study's findings and limits: In the sorted subsets, rarefaction showed sequencing was incomplete despite large depth. Exclusively blood specimens were collected; tissue repertoires likely differ. Between a handful of donors, naive CD4 clonotypes were shared at a level of approximately 5%.

A remark on this clone: Its antigen is as yet unknown.

The authors distributed each subset's genomic DNA evenly over several immunoSEQ plates. Sequenced by immunoSEQ multiplex PCR; TCRdb stores in-frame clones only, minus some. Of approximately 810,000 clones in the sample, 80% to 95% were seen once. The sequence derives from a young man in good health. The sample was naive CD8+ T cells sorted from blood. This chain connects TRBV5-1 to TRBJ1-4; D call uncertain. CDR3 in DNA: TGCGCCAGCAGCTTGGTTCAGTCAACTAATGAAAAACTGTTTTTT. Amino acids: CASSLVQSTNEKLFF.